This is a list of T cell receptor beta chains from one sample in a study of vaccination and CD4 T cells after COVID-19. TCRdb re-analysed the PCR reads in MiXCR, keeping a single row per CDR3 protein. The sample lists some 40,000 distinct CDR3 sequences, approximately 40% seen once, with 5.8% in the top ten. The material was CD4+ T cells from blood, obtained about 7 months after SARS-CoV-2 vaccination. These receptors all come from a human donor who had recovered from COVID-19. Each CDR3 is given with its conserved first and last residue. Fields, in order: clone size, D gene, V gene, J gene, CDR3 DNA, CDR3 protein. The D gene is left open where the match is weak. Expanded clones get a size class; other rows say once, few or many, or leave the size out.

>.|.|TRBV28|TRBJ2-1
TGTGCCAGCTCAAGGGCACTTGAGCAGTTCTTC
CASSRALEQFF
>.|.|TRBV6-4|TRBJ2-7
TGTGCCAGCAGTGAAGCGGGGACAGGAGACTACGAGCAGTACTTC
CASSEAGTGDYEQYF
>.|.|TRBV5-4|TRBJ2-3
TGTGCCAGCAGCTCGAGTAGGGCCGCAGATACGCAGTATTTT
CASSSSRAADTQYF
>.|TRBD1|TRBV24-1|TRBJ2-3
TGTGCCACCAGTGACCCGGGACAGGGTGGAGATACGCAGTATTTT
CATSDPGQGGDTQYF
>.|TRBD1|TRBV7-2|TRBJ1-2
TGTGCCAGCAGCTCCATCGACAGGGTGTTGGGCTACACCTTC
CASSSIDRVLGYTF
>.|TRBD1|TRBV6-5|TRBJ1-5
TGTGCCAGCAGTTTATCCGGGACAGTCGCGGTCGGCAATCAGCCCCAGCATTTT
CASSLSGTVAVGNQPQHF
>.|TRBD1|TRBV20-1|TRBJ2-7
TGCAGTGCCAGGTGGGACAGGGGTTCCGAGCAGTACTTC
CSARWDRGSEQYF
>.|TRBD1|TRBV20-1|TRBJ2-3
TGCAGTGCTAGGTCGGACAGGGGGCGATCAGATACGCAGTATTTT
CSARSDRGRSDTQYF
>.|.|TRBV15|TRBJ2-3
TGTGCCACCAGCAGAGATCGAGGGCGGGACCCGGATTTT
CATSRDRGRDPDF
>.|.|TRBV28|TRBJ2-6
TGTGCCAGCTACCGGGCGGGGGCCAACGTCCTGACTTTC
CASYRAGANVLTF
>.|.|TRBV19|TRBJ2-3
TGTGCCAGTAGTATATTACGTGATACAGATACGCAGTATTTT
CASSILRDTDTQYF
>.|.|TRBV19|TRBJ2-3
TGTGCCAGTAGTATAGCGGGCACAGATACGCAGTATTTT
CASSIAGTDTQYF
>.|TRBD1|TRBV6-1|TRBJ1-2
TGTGCCAGCAGTGCGTGGACAGGGGATTTGGATGGCTACACCTTC
CASSAWTGDLDGYTF
>few|.|TRBV7-6|TRBJ1-6
TGTGCCAGCAGCCAACGGGGGCCTAATTCACCCCTCCACTTT
CASSQRGPNSPLHF